This TCR beta chain was obtained from a study of T cells in Graves' hyperthyroidism and ophthalmopathy. Study-level findings and limits: A 13 V-J model separated ophthalmopathy from stable hyperthyroidism. In the blood, most expanded thyroid clonotypes above 0.001 appeared as well.

With V trimmed by 5 bases and J by 4 bases, 3 bases remained unmatched. The germline V gene has CDR1 LNHNV and CDR2 YYDKDF (reference sequence). The CDR3 runs 13 residues. For this clonotype: Antigen specificity is unknown.

Disease lasting under 3 months, a NOSPECS grade of at least 4, and a Clinical Activity Score of at least 3 were features of the ophthalmopathy patients. More than 9.5 ml fresh peripheral blood yielded the PBMCs. Amplification yielded TCR beta CDR3 regions, with RNA transcripts as the source. TCR CDR3 regions were first amplified by RT-PCR with HTBI primers. One entry per CDR3 protein results from TCRdb running MiXCR on the multiplex PCR reads. The sample contains hundreds of thousands of distinct CDR3 sequences, around 20% of which appear only once. The TCR sequence derives from a man aged 25 to 40 with Graves' ophthalmopathy. The sequenced material came from blood. This chain uses TRBV15 with TRBJ2-3; 7 nucleotides match TRBD2. The CDR3 here is CATSWAGADTQYF. DNA of the CDR3: TGTGCCACCAGCTGGGCGGGAGCAGATACGCAGTATTTT.